Included here is one T cell receptor beta chain sequence, with context. Its antigen is as yet unknown. Oncomine TCR Beta short-read sequencing was applied to DNA from cultured CD4+ T cells. Extraction of genomic DNA was performed on cultured CD4+ T cells. TCRdb re-called the PCR reads with MiXCR, one entry per CDR3 protein. This table holds around 10,000 distinct CDR3 sequences, more than 25% found once. This specimen comes from a study of vaccination and CD4 T cells after COVID-19. Treatment described: roughly 11-day PBMC culture with coronavirus spike peptide pools or control peptides (ViraFEST assay). Ahead of the COVID-19 pandemic (2011-2018), the CD4+ T cells of the unexposed donor were collected. CDR3 length: 13 residues. The germline V gene encodes CDR1 LNHDA and CDR2 SQIVND (reference sequence).

The receptor was derived from a human donor in good health. The sequenced sample was CD4+ T cells from blood, cultured in vitro. The V call is TRBV19, the J call TRBJ2-1; D tentatively fits TRBD1 or TRBD2 (7 bases each). The J call could be wrong; TRBJ2-7 is a better fit for the DNA end. The CDR3 DNA follows: TGTGCCAGTTCCAGGGGGGAGGGCGGCGAGCAGTACTTC. Amino acids: CASSRGEGGEQYF.